The 26 T cell receptor beta chains in this list originate from one sample, sequenced in a study of identical twins. Using its own MiXCR run on the 5' RACE reads, TCRdb lists one record per CDR3 protein. The table has 1.5 million to 2 million distinct CDR3 sequences, roughly 35% seen once; the top ten hold 0.25% to 0.3%. The sample was cord blood. The receptors stem from a newborn girl in good health.

This sequence joins TRBV5-1 and TRBJ2-6, with D maybe TRBD1 (6 bases). V was pared by 3 bases and J by 0 bases, with 19 bases between. The CDR3 sequence is 19 residues long. Germline V lookup: CDR1 SGHRS, CDR2 YFSETQ. The CDR3 region is CASSSWVQGFFSGANVLTF. The CDR3, as DNA: TGCGCCAGCAGCTCCTGGGTGCAGGGGTTCTTCTCTGGGGCCAACGTCCTGACTTTC.

This clonotype occurred a few times. This chain uses TRBV3-1 with TRBJ2-4, with D possibly being TRBD2 (6 bases). CDR3 length equals 12 residues. V was pared by 4 bases and J by 6 bases, with 7 bases between. Germline V gene data show CDR1 as LGHDT and CDR2 as YNNKEL (reference sequence). CDR3 protein: CASSRGVNIQYF. Here the CDR3 DNA reads TGTGCCAGCAGCCGCGGGGTAAACATTCAGTACTTC.

This clonotype was observed a handful of times. The chain joins TRBV28 to TRBJ1-2; weak D call: TRBD1 (6 bases). CDR3 length: 16 residues. With 1 base removed from V and 4 bases from J, the gap between germline ends came to 16 bases. Germline V gives CDR1 MDHEN, CDR2 SYDVKM. This CDR3 is CASSLSRRGAGYGYTF. For the CDR3, the DNA is TGTGCCAGCAGTTTATCCCGCAGGGGAGCGGGCTATGGCTACACCTTC.

This sequence joins TRBV10-3 and TRBJ2-7, with D maybe TRBD2 (6 bases). Germline values: CDR1 ENHRY, CDR2 SYGVKD. Between the trimmed V and J ends, which lost 6 bases and 5 bases, there was a span of 11 bases. The CDR3 has 12 amino acids. CDR3 coding DNA: TGTGCCATCAGAGGGAGGCTCGACGAGCAGTACTTC. As protein: CAIRGRLDEQYF.

V usage is TRBV29-1 and J usage is TRBJ2-1; perhaps TRBD1 as D (6 bases). There are 14 residues in the CDR3. Germline-derived CDR1 and CDR2 are SQVTM and ANQGSEA. Trimming took 2 bases from V and 10 from J, leaving 18 bases between them. CDR3 amino acids: CSVELRDNSYEQFF. CDR3 in DNA: TGCAGCGTTGAACTCCGGGACAACTCCTACGAGCAGTTCTTC.

This clonotype occurred a few times. The chain links TRBV27 to TRBJ2-7; the D is unclear. The CDR3 has 13 amino acids. In germline, CDR1 is MNHEY, CDR2 SMNVEV (reference sequence). Trimming shortened V by 7 bases and J by 0 bases, and 10 bases separated the two germline ends. As DNA, the CDR3 is TGTGCCAGCACCGCTTTGAGCTCCTACGAGCAGTACTTC. Encoded protein: CASTALSSYEQYF.

The gene calls are TRBV28 and TRBJ1-5; D unresolved. Germline CDR1 and CDR2: MDHEN and SYDVKM. Trimming removed 3 bases at V and 3 bases at J, with 15 bases between. The CDR3 runs to 16 residues. DNA for the CDR3: TGTGCCAGCAGTTTGCTTATGGGGTGGTACAATCAGCCCCAGCATTTT. Translating gives CASSLLMGWYNQPQHF.

The CDR3 DNA follows: TGTGCCAGCTCACCGCTGCCTCAGGGACCTGAAGCTTTCTTT. Translated, it gives CASSPLPQGPEAFF. The chain combines TRBV18 with TRBJ1-1; a possible D gene is TRBD1 (5 bases). The germline CDR1 and CDR2 sequences are KGHSH and LQKENI. With 3 bases removed from V and 6 bases from J, the gap between germline ends came to 14 bases. The CDR3 runs 14 residues. Combining the CDR3 with reference TRBV18 and TRBJ1-1 gives the whole variable domain NAGVMQNPRHLVRRRGQEARLRCSPMKGHSHVYWYRQLPEEGLKFMVYLQKENIIDESGMPKERFSAEFPKEGPSILRIQQVVRGDSAAYFCASSPLPQGPEAFFGQGTRLTVV.

This clonotype appeared a few times. The V gene is TRBV4-1, the J gene TRBJ2-3, with D unresolved. The CDR3 extends over 11 amino acids. V was pared by 0 bases and J by 7 bases, with 2 bases between. Germline V gives CDR1 MGHRA, CDR2 YSYEKL. The CDR3 DNA reads TGCGCCAGCAGCCAAGACTATACGCAGTATTTT. Protein: CASSQDYTQYF.

In its sample, this clonotype was seen once. A read error may account for a junction end that differs from germline. CDR3 in DNA: TGCAGTGTTAGAGGATATGTGGGGCACCAAGAGACCCAGTACTTC. Translation: CSVRGYVGHQETQYF. The chain carries TRBV20-1 and TRBJ2-4; tentative D call: TRBD1 (5 bases). Gene TRBJ2-5 matches the end of the DNA better, so the J call may be wrong. The CDR3 totals 15 residues. CDR1 is DFQATT, CDR2 SNEGSKA, per germline (reference sequence).

J is TRBJ2-4 and V is TRBV28; 9 nucleotides match TRBD2. J was trimmed by 1 base and V by 2 bases; bases with no gene match: 3. The CDR3 length is 16 residues. Germline V CDR1 and CDR2: MDHEN, SYDVKM. This chain's CDR3 is CASSLLAGPAKNIQYF. The CDR3 DNA sequence: TGTGCCAGCAGTTTACTAGCGGGACCGGCCAAAAACATTCAGTACTTC.

This clonotype was detected once. The chain links TRBV10-3 to TRBJ2-5, with 7 bases that match TRBD1. The ends lost 8 bases at V and 4 bases at J; junction bases unmatched: 4. In germline, CDR1 is ENHRY, CDR2 SYGVKD. This CDR3 has 12 amino acids. The CDR3 loop reads CAIGRQGETQYF. For the CDR3, the DNA is TGTGCCATCGGCCGACAGGGAGAGACCCAGTACTTC.

This sequence joins TRBV20-1 and TRBJ1-2; 10 bases agree with TRBD1. Germline CDR1 and CDR2: DFQATT and SNEGSKA (reference sequence). With V trimmed by 4 bases and J by 4 bases, 6 bases remained unmatched. This CDR3 contains 14 residues. The CDR3 nucleotides read TGCAGTGCTACCCGGACAGGGGGGAGCTATGGCTACACCTTC. Protein: CSATRTGGSYGYTF.

The V call is TRBV29-1, the J call TRBJ1-4; 10 bases fit TRBD1. Losses at the gene ends were 5 bases for V and 8 bases for J; bases not matched to a gene: 2. The CDR3 extends over 12 amino acids. Per the germline V gene, CDR1 is SQVTM and CDR2 is ANQGSEA. The CDR3 DNA follows: TGCAGCGTTTTGACAGGGGGCGAAAAACTGTTTTTT. It encodes CSVLTGGEKLFF.

The sample holds many counts of this clonotype. The rearrangement uses TRBV29-1 and TRBJ1-5, with D unclear. The V end was cut by 4 bases, the J end by 7 bases, with 11 bases between. Germline-derived CDR1 and CDR2 are SQVTM and ANQGSEA. The CDR3 is 12 residues long. The CDR3 region has the DNA TGCAGCGTTGGGGCTCCTTTCCAGCCCCAGCATTTT. Translation: CSVGAPFQPQHF.

In this sample, this clonotype turned up a few times. The CDR3 is CASSIGQGVYEQYF. The CDR3 DNA is TGTGCCAGTAGTATAGGACAGGGAGTCTACGAGCAGTACTTC. The chain carries TRBV19 and TRBJ2-4, with 7 positions matching TRBD1. The end of the DNA is better explained by TRBJ2-7, so the J call may be wrong. The CDR3 has 14 amino acids. The germline gives CDR1 LNHDA, CDR2 SQIVND (reference sequence).

The chain couples TRBV7-9 to TRBJ2-2; TRBD1 is a possible D gene (5 bases). Per germline, CDR1 SEHNR and CDR2 FQNEAQ (reference sequence). Trimming removed 2 bases at V and 4 bases at J, with 8 bases between. This CDR3 has 14 amino acids. CDR3 loop: CASSLFQGTGELFF. CDR3 coding DNA: TGTGCCAGCAGCTTATTTCAGGGCACCGGGGAGCTGTTTTTT.

This clonotype was seen a few times. V usage is TRBV20-1 and J usage is TRBJ2-5, with 7 bases lining up with TRBD2. The CDR3 contains 14 residues. The V gene's germline CDR1 is DFQATT and CDR2 SNEGSKA (reference sequence). J gave up 1 base and V 6 bases, and 8 bases lay outside the gene matches. This CDR3 reads CSALVGTTQETQYF. For the CDR3, the DNA is TGCAGTGCCCTTGTAGGGACTACCCAAGAGACCCAGTACTTC.

This clonotype has only a few counts. The rearrangement joins TRBV4-2 to TRBJ2-1; possibly TRBD1 for D (6 bases). CDR1 and CDR2 (germline): LGHNA, YNFKEQ. With 0 bases removed from V and 5 bases from J, the gap between germline ends came to 11 bases. The CDR3 covers 15 residues. This chain's CDR3 is CASSQDPAGDNEQFF. CDR3 coding DNA: TGTGCCAGCAGCCAAGATCCGGCAGGGGACAATGAGCAGTTCTTC.

A note on this clonotype: At one of its ends the junction is not consistent with the germline gene, which may arise from a read error. The rearrangement links TRBV5-1 to TRBJ2-5; the D gene is possibly TRBD1 (5 bases). Germline-derived CDR1 and CDR2 are SGHRS and YFSETQ. The CDR3 runs to 13 residues. The CDR3 bases are TGCGCCAGCAATGCAGGGTCCCAAGAGATCCAGTACTTC. Translated: CASNAGSQEIQYF.

The V and J genes are TRBV7-6 and TRBJ2-3; weak D call: TRBD2 (6 bases). CDR1 and CDR2 (germline): SGHVS, FNYEAQ. CDR3 length: 16 amino acids. Trimming cost V 5 bases and J 1 base, with 16 bases left between them. CDR3 DNA: TGTGCCAGCAGCGCGGGACCTCCTTTAGGCACAGATACGCAGTATTTT. It translates to CASSAGPPLGTDTQYF. Looking up the rest from reference TRBV7-6 and TRBJ2-3 gives the full variable domain: GAGVSQSPRYKVTKRGQDVALRCDPISGHVSLYWYRQALGQGPEFLTYFNYEAQQDKSGLPNDRFSAERPEGSISTLTIQRTEQRDSAMYRCASSAGPPLGTDTQYFGPGTRLTVL.

This clonotype was counted a few times. The J gene is TRBJ2-1, the V gene TRBV10-3, with a weak D call TRBD2 (5 bases). This CDR3 comprises 13 residues. Trimming cost V 4 bases and J 6 bases, with 10 bases left between them. CDR1 and CDR2 (germline): ENHRY, SYGVKD. CDR3 sequence: CAISVGSRNEQFF. CDR3 sequence (DNA): TGTGCCATCAGTGTGGGGAGCCGCAATGAGCAGTTCTTC.

The J gene is TRBJ2-7, the V gene TRBV2; D is possibly TRBD1 or TRBD2 (5 bases each). The CDR3 runs 15 residues. The V end was cut by 2 bases, the J end by 0 bases, with 11 bases between. CDR1 is SNHLY, CDR2 FYNNEI, per germline. The DNA for the CDR3 is TGTGCCAGCAGTGAAAACGGGGCGAGCTCCTACGAGCAGTACTTC. It yields the protein CASSENGASSYEQYF.

The V gene is TRBV30, the J gene TRBJ2-3; 9 nucleotides agree with TRBD2. V was pared by 3 bases and J by 4 bases, with 11 bases of the junction left unmatched. The V gene's germline CDR1 is GTSNPN and CDR2 SVGIG (reference sequence). The CDR3 runs to 16 residues. CDR3 nucleotide sequence: TGTGCCTGGAGGCCGTCGTTGCGGGGGGGACCAGATACGCAGTATTTT. This sequence encodes CAWRPSLRGGPDTQYF.

The chain uses TRBV20-1 and TRBJ2-2; TRBD1 aligns across 10 bases. This CDR3 comprises 14 residues. The germline V gene has CDR1 DFQATT and CDR2 SNEGSKA (reference sequence). Germline trimming cut 6 bases from V and 3 bases from J; bases unmatched to any gene: 4. The CDR3 loop is CSAYGTGDTGELFF. The DNA of the CDR3 is TGCAGTGCCTATGGGACAGGGGACACCGGGGAGCTGTTTTTT.

Only a few counts were recorded for this clonotype. This rearrangement joins TRBV4-1 to TRBJ1-2; D might be TRBD1 (5 bases). Trimming removed 3 bases from V and 5 bases from J, with 13 bases in between. The V gene's germline CDR1 is MGHRA and CDR2 YSYEKL. The CDR3 loop spans 14 amino acids. DNA for the CDR3: TGCGCCAGCAGCCAGGTCCGACAGTATTATGGCTACACCTTC. Protein sequence: CASSQVRQYYGYTF.